Listed below are T cell receptor beta chains from one sample, sequenced in a study of T cells in Graves' hyperthyroidism and ophthalmopathy. From the multiplex PCR reads, TCRdb called clonotypes with MiXCR, one entry per CDR3 protein. The data show some 370,000 distinct CDR3 sequences, over 11% seen once. Material: blood. These receptors came from a man in his forties or fifties with Graves' ophthalmopathy. Each CDR3 is given with its conserved first and last residue. D genes are given only for firm matches. The listing skips clone size in some rows; elsewhere it reads once, few, many or a size class.

cdr3_aa cdr3_nt clone_size j_call v_call d_call
CSASSGSNQPQHF TGCAGTGCTAGTTCAGGTAGCAATCAGCCCCAGCATTTT many TRBJ1-5 TRBV20-1 NA
CASSPLQGNTIYF TGTGCCAGCAGCCCGCTGCAAGGAAACACCATATATTTT many TRBJ1-3 TRBV3-1 NA
CASSLSSGRTYEQYF TGTGCCAGCAGTTTATCGTCCGGGAGAACCTACGAGCAGTACTTC few TRBJ2-7 TRBV27 NA
CASSFGQMGTEAFF TGCGCCAGCAGCTTCGGACAGATGGGCACTGAAGCTTTCTTT many TRBJ1-1 TRBV5-1 NA
CATSRDPIAGDTQYF TGTGCCACCAGCAGAGACCCAATCGCTGGGGATACGCAGTATTTT few TRBJ2-3 TRBV15 NA
CASSRGTSGSSEQFF TGCGCCAGCAGCAGGGGGACTAGCGGCTCCAGTGAGCAGTTCTTC NA TRBJ2-1 TRBV5-1 TRBD2
CSATREALGADTQYF TGCAGTGCTACAAGAGAGGCTCTAGGGGCAGATACGCAGTATTTT many TRBJ2-3 TRBV20-1 NA
CASSFFGQSSGNTIYF TGTGCCAGCAGTTTTTTTGGCCAATCCTCTGGAAACACCATATATTTT NA TRBJ1-3 TRBV12-3/TRBV12-4 NA
CASSTRAVYNEQFF TGTGCCAGCAGTACTAGAGCGGTATACAATGAGCAGTTCTTC few TRBJ2-1 TRBV12-3/TRBV12-4 NA
CASRYNNEQFF TGTGCCAGCAGGTACAACAATGAGCAGTTCTTC many TRBJ2-1 TRBV12-3/TRBV12-4 NA
CASSQWGLGTGRTEAFF TGTGCCAGCAGCCAATGGGGATTAGGGACAGGGAGAACTGAAGCTTTCTTT NA TRBJ1-1 TRBV14 TRBD1
CASSHNKLAGDISYEQYF TGTGCCAGCAGCCATAACAAACTAGCGGGAGATATCAGCTACGAGCAGTACTTC NA TRBJ2-7 TRBV4-2 TRBD2
CASSLTGGALEYEQYF TGTGCCAGCAGCTTAACAGGGGGCGCGTTAGAATACGAGCAGTACTTC many TRBJ2-7 TRBV11-2 TRBD1
CASSRRTGANTEAFF TGTGCCAGTAGTAGGAGGACAGGGGCGAACACTGAAGCTTTCTTT NA TRBJ1-1 TRBV19 TRBD1
CASSLASGGAEGDTQYF TGTGCCAGCAGCTTAGCTAGCGGAGGGGCCGAGGGAGATACGCAGTATTTT many TRBJ2-3 TRBV7-3 TRBD2
CASSSFEGGTNYGYTF TGTGCCAGCAGTTCTTTTGAGGGGGGGACTAACTATGGCTACACCTTC NA TRBJ1-2 TRBV27 NA